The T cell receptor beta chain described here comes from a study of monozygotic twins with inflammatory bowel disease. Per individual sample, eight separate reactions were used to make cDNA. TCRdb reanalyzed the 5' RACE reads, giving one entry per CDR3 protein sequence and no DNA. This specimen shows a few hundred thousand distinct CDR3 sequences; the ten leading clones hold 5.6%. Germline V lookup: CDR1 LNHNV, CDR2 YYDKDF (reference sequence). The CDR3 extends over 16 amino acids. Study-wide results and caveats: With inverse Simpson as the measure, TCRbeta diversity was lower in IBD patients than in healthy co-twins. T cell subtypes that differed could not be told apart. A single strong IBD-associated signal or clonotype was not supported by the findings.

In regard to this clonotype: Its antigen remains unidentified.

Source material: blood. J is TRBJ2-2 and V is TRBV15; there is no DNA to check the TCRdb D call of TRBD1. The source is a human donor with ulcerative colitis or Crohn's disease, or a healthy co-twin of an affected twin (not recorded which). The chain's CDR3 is CATSPPGQGGIGELFF.